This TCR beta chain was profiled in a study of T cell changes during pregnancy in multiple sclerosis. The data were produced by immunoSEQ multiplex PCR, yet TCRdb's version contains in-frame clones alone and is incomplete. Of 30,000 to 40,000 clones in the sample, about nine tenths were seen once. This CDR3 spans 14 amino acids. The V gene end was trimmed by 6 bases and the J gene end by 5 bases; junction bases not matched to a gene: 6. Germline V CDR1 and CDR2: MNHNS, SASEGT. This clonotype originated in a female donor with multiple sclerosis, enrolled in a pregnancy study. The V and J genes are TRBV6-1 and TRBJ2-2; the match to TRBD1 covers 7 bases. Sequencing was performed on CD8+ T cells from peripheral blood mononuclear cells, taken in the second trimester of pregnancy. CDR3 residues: CASSPRQGTGELFF. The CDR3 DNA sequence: TGTGCCAGCAGCCCGAGACAGGGAACCGGGGAGCTGTTTTTT.